This T cell receptor beta chain was identified during a study of cytomegalovirus exposure and HLA in healthy donors. Trimming pared 0 bases from V and 9 bases from J, leaving 9 bases between. The CDR3 has 13 amino acids. Germline lookup yields CDR1 MNHNY and CDR2 SVGAGI (reference sequence). Primers included in the PCR were 60 Vbeta and 13 Jbeta primers. The table came from immunoSEQ multiplex PCR; TCRdb's copy has only in-frame clones and leaves some out. The data hold roughly 200,000 clones, with about nine tenths observed a single time. The clonotype comes from a man aged 25-40 years in good health and CMV-seronegative. V usage is TRBV6-6 and J usage is TRBJ1-5; D is undetermined. Sequencing input: PBMCs. The DNA for the CDR3 is TGTGCCAGCAGTTACTCGAAGCCTGGGCCCCAGCATTTT. As protein: CASSYSKPGPQHF.